Below, 20 T cell receptor beta chains from the same sample are listed, as sequenced in a study of blood T cell repertoires in COVID-19. TCRdb's copy holds only in-frame clones and misses some; the assay was immunoSEQ multiplex PCR. The profile covers approximately 250,000 clones, with 70% to 90% appearing a single time and less than 4.5% taken by the ten largest. Input material: peripheral blood. Receptors originate from a man between 18 and 29 years old with active or convalescent COVID-19.

This chain connects TRBV4-2 to TRBJ2-5; 10 bases agree with TRBD1. From germline, CDR1 is LGHNA and CDR2 YNFKEQ. The CDR3 sequence is 16 residues long. Trimming at V came to 0 bases and at J to 4 bases, leaving 5 bases not matched to a gene. The CDR3 region is CASSQERQGARETQYF. DNA of the CDR3: TGTGCCAGCAGCCAAGAACGACAGGGGGCGCGAGAGACCCAGTACTTC.

The chain joins TRBV27 to TRBJ2-7, with D perhaps matching TRBD2 (7 bases). This CDR3 has 14 amino acids. The V end lost 0 bases, the J end lost 6 bases, and 12 bases lay between the germline ends. Germline V gene data show CDR1 as MNHEY and CDR2 as SMNVEV (reference sequence). The chain's CDR3 is CASSLSMGGREQYF. In DNA, the CDR3 is TGTGCCAGCAGTTTATCGATGGGGGGGCGCGAGCAGTACTTC.

The chain couples TRBV2 to TRBJ1-2; tentative D call: TRBD1 (5 bases). V shed 5 bases and J shed 5 bases, with 15 bases lying between them. This CDR3 spans 14 amino acids. Germline V CDR1 and CDR2: SNHLY, FYNNEI. The CDR3 loop is CASSIQGGEYGYTF. In DNA, the CDR3 is TGTGCCAGCAGTATCCAGGGAGGAGAATATGGCTACACCTTC.

V and J are TRBV6-2 or TRBV6-3 and TRBJ2-1; 7 positions match TRBD1. CDR1 and CDR2 (germline): MNHEY, SVGEGT. Losses at the gene ends were 5 bases for V and 9 bases for J; bases not matched to a gene: 1. CDR3 length equals 11 residues. The CDR3 region has the DNA TGTGCCAGCAGTCGGGACAGTGAGCAGTTCTTC. Translation: CASSRDSEQFF.

V is TRBV2 and J is TRBJ2-1, with D possibly TRBD2 on 6 matching bases. Germline CDR1 SNHLY, CDR2 FYNNEI. The CDR3 extends over 16 amino acids. V dropped 8 bases and J dropped 5 bases, with 22 bases sitting between them. The CDR3 is CASQRTGLGAHNEQFF. In nucleotides, the CDR3 is TGTGCCAGCCAGAGAACGGGACTCGGGGCACACAATGAGCAGTTCTTC.

The CDR3 loop reads CASSPQGAPYEQYF. CDR3 nucleotide sequence: TGTGCCAGCAGCCCTCAGGGGGCGCCATACGAGCAGTACTTC. The chain recombines TRBV11-3 with TRBJ2-7; 8 nucleotides align to TRBD1. The CDR3 runs to 14 residues. Germline V gives CDR1 SGHNT, CDR2 YENEEA. V shed 5 bases and J 4 bases; nucleotides not matched to a gene: 7.

This chain joins TRBV19 and TRBJ2-7; TRBD1 matches at 9 bases. CDR3 size: 14 residues. Germline V gene sequence: CDR1 LNHDA, CDR2 SQIVND (reference sequence). Losses at the gene ends were 8 bases for V and 6 bases for J; bases not matched to a gene: 11. This chain's CDR3 is CASSKTGTGFEQYF. In nucleotides, the CDR3 is TGTGCCAGTTCGAAGACGGGGACAGGGTTCGAGCAGTACTTC. The full variable domain, rest sourced from reference TRBV19 and TRBJ2-7, is DGGITQSPKYLFRKEGQNVTLSCEQNLNHDAMYWYRQDPGQGLRLIYYSQIVNDFQKGDIAEGYSVSREKKESFPLTVTSAQKNPTAFYLCASSKTGTGFEQYFGPGTRLTVT.

The rearrangement uses TRBV5-1 and TRBJ2-5; 8 bases agree with TRBD1. The CDR3 runs 17 residues. Germline CDR1 reads SGHRS; CDR2 reads YFSETQ. With V trimmed by 4 bases and J by 0 bases, 11 bases remained unmatched. The CDR3 loop is CASSVQSDRAYQETQYF. CDR3 in DNA: TGCGCCAGCAGCGTACAATCGGACAGGGCGTACCAAGAGACCCAGTACTTC.

The chain has TRBV21-1 and TRBJ2-2; the table's D gene call, TRBD2, was not cross checked with the DNA. TRBV21-1 is deemed a pseudogene. The CDR3 length is 16 residues. The CDR3, as DNA: TGTGCCAGCAGCAAAGATGGACTAGCGGGATCCGGGGAGCTGTTTTTT. Its translation is CASSKDGLAGSGELFF.

The chain couples TRBV19 to TRBJ2-5; perhaps TRBD1 as D (5 bases). V was trimmed by 3 bases and J by 7 bases, leaving 15 bases between them. Germline CDR1 reads LNHDA; CDR2 reads SQIVND (reference sequence). The CDR3 has 14 amino acids. The CDR3 nucleotides read TGTGCCAGTAGTATGAAGACTGCCCAGGGGACCCAGTACTTC. Translating it yields CASSMKTAQGTQYF.

The V gene is TRBV10-2, the J gene TRBJ1-5; D uncertain. V was shortened by 8 bases and J by 4 bases, with 12 bases between the two germline ends. Germline V gives CDR1 WSHSY, CDR2 SAAADI. CDR3 length: 13 residues. CDR3 loop: CASGVRGNQPQHF. The CDR3 DNA follows: TGCGCCAGCGGAGTCCGGGGAAATCAGCCCCAGCATTTT.

This rearrangement joins TRBV7-6 to TRBJ2-1; no clear D gene. The CDR3 contains 16 residues. Deletions cut 0 bases from V and 0 bases from J, with 9 bases between. Germline V gives CDR1 SGHVS, CDR2 FNYEAQ. The CDR3 here is CASSLATVSSYNEQFF. The DNA for the CDR3 is TGTGCCAGCAGCTTAGCAACAGTAAGCTCCTACAATGAGCAGTTCTTC.

The chain recombines TRBV5-1 with TRBJ2-5; tentatively, D is TRBD2 (6 bases). V gave up 4 bases and J gave up 5 bases, with 15 bases separating them. Germline loops: CDR1 SGHRS, CDR2 YFSETQ. This CDR3 spans 14 amino acids. In DNA form, the CDR3 reads TGCGCCAGCAGCCCCGGGACTCCGCGCGAGACCCAGTACTTC. Residues: CASSPGTPRETQYF. Variable domain in full (rest from reference TRBV5-1 and TRBJ2-5): KAGVTQTPRYLIKTRGQQVTLSCSPISGHRSVSWYQQTPGQGLQFLFEYFSETQRNKGNFPGRFSGRQFSNSRSEMNVSTLELGDSALYLCASSPGTPRETQYFGPGTRLLVL.

V usage is TRBV5-1 and J usage is TRBJ2-5; D remains ambiguous. The CDR3 is 13 amino acids. Trimming removed 2 bases from V and 5 bases from J, with 10 bases in between. In germline, CDR1 is SGHRS, CDR2 YFSETQ. The CDR3 DNA reads as TGCGCCAGCAGCTTTGAGGTTGTGGAGACCCAGTACTTC. This translates into CASSFEVVETQYF.

The chain employs TRBV28 and TRBJ1-5, with TRBD1 identical over 11 bases. Germline V CDR1 and CDR2: MDHEN, SYDVKM. CDR3 length equals 16 residues. The junction had 7 bases not matched to a gene; V was cut back by 8 bases and J by 1 base. CDR3 residues: CASSGTGGSSNQPQHF. CDR3 sequence (DNA): TGTGCCAGCTCCGGGACAGGGGGTTCGAGCAATCAGCCCCAGCATTTT.

This chain connects TRBV7-9 to TRBJ1-3; possible D gene TRBD1, 6 bases. The germline gives CDR1 SEHNR, CDR2 FQNEAQ (reference sequence). Trimming stripped 2 bases from V and 0 bases from J, with 11 bases between. The CDR3 runs to 16 residues. CDR3 nucleotide sequence: TGTGCCAGCAGCTTAACGGGGGGCAACTCTGGAAACACCATATATTTT. Residues: CASSLTGGNSGNTIYF.

The genes are TRBV6-6 and TRBJ2-3, with 11 positions matching TRBD2. Germline V lookup: CDR1 MNHNY, CDR2 SVGAGI (reference sequence). The J segment lost 7 bases and the V segment lost 7 bases, leaving 10 bases of the junction unmatched. The CDR3 is 15 amino acids. CDR3 amino acids: CASNTIAGGPHTQYF. DNA of the CDR3: TGTGCCAGCAATACAATAGCGGGAGGGCCGCATACGCAGTATTTT.

This clone was observed a single time. The gene calls are TRBV21-1 and TRBJ1-5. TRBV21-1 is classified as a pseudogene. The CDR3 has 17 amino acids. The CDR3 loop is CASSKGKRAGAKQPQHF. The CDR3 bases are TGTGCCAGCAGCAAAGGGAAGAGAGCGGGTGCAAAGCAGCCCCAGCATTTT.

The chain is built from TRBV19 and TRBJ2-1, with 9 bases identical to TRBD2. The length of the CDR3 is 14 residues. Germline V gives CDR1 LNHDA, CDR2 SQIVND (reference sequence). V trimming: 5 bases; J trimming: 5 bases; junction bases outside the gene matches: 4. CDR3 nucleotides: TGTGCCAGTAGTCCCCAGCGGGGGGACAATGAGCAGTTCTTC. Its translation is CASSPQRGDNEQFF.

The chain couples TRBV4-1 to TRBJ1-5; 8 bases match TRBD1. J was trimmed by 3 bases and V by 4 bases; bases with no gene match: 2. Germline V CDR1 and CDR2: MGHRA, YSYEKL. The CDR3 is made up of 14 amino acids. CDR3 nucleotides: TGCGCCAGCAGCCCGACAGGGGCCAATCAGCCCCAGCATTTT. As protein: CASSPTGANQPQHF.